This TCR beta chain was retrieved from a study of identifying expanded T cells in peripheral blood. The study, taken as a whole, reports: Technical replicates showed approximately 1.2 changed clones; about two weeks 15 to 20; four weeks 19.

Some clones are missing from TCRdb's copy, which holds only in-frame ones; the method was immunoSEQ multiplex PCR. Among over 90,000 clones listed, around 88% were seen once. Of note for this clone: What it recognizes is unknown.

The V and J ends lost 7 bases and 0 bases respectively, with 12 bases between them. Germline CDR1 and CDR2: ENHRY and SYGVKD. This CDR3 contains 14 residues. The sequencing sample was made of blood. The chain recombines TRBV10-3 with TRBJ1-1; D unresolved. The sequence was obtained from a person aged 18 to 70 in good health. CDR3 nucleotides: TGTGCCATCACCGACGGACGGATGAACACTGAAGCTTTCTTT. Translation: CAITDGRMNTEAFF.